Following are 3 T cell receptor beta chains from one sample sequenced in a study of T cells in women clearing cervical HPV infection. The data were produced by immunoSEQ multiplex PCR, yet TCRdb's version contains in-frame clones alone and is incomplete. In total, the table holds about 41,000 clones. The sample consisted of blood buffy coat. The receptors here all came from a woman aged 18 to 75 with a cervical HPV16 infection that either progressed to CIN3+ or cleared (not recorded which).

Note on this clone: The CDR3 end is not reached by the read, which stops 3 residues before it; the germline J gene fills it in. The chain uses TRBV12-3 or TRBV12-4 and TRBJ1-4; 8 positions agree with TRBD1. The CDR3 is made up of 16 amino acids. Losses at the gene ends were 6 bases for V and 8 bases for J; bases not matched to a gene: 14. Partial CDR3 DNA: TGTGCCAGCAGCCATCTACCTGGACAGGGAAACGAAAAA. Amino acid sequence: CASSHLPGQGNEK. The full CDR3 sequence reads CASSHLPGQGNEKLFF.

A note on this clone: The read falls 3 residues short of the CDR3 end, and the missing part is taken from the germline J gene. This chain connects TRBV7-2 to TRBJ1-2, with D unclear. V was cut by 5 bases and J by 0 bases, with 10 bases left in between. This CDR3 has 14 amino acids. CDR1 SGHTA and CDR2 FQGNSA come from the germline V gene. CDR3 loop: CASSRTETNYGYTF. The covered CDR3 bases are TGTGCCAGCAGCCGGACTGAGACTAACTATGGC.

Remarks on this clone: With the read ending 3 residues before the CDR3 end, the germline J gene is used to fill in that end. The chain employs TRBV7-9 and TRBJ1-1; possible D gene TRBD1, 6 bases. Trimming took 5 bases from V and 0 from J, leaving 13 bases between them. The V gene's germline CDR1 is SEHNR and CDR2 FQNEAQ (reference sequence). The CDR3 has 15 residues. The sequenced part of the CDR3 DNA is TGTGCCAGCAGCAAGTACAGGGTTGTGAACACTGAA. Translating gives CASSKYRVVNTE. From start to end, the CDR3 is CASSKYRVVNTEAFF.